Each of the 16 T cell receptor beta chains below was sequenced from the same sample in a study of blood T cells in healthy people across ages. With a J-beta primer mix and a sample-barcoded 5' primer, a second PCR ran about 7 to 12 cycles. TCRdb used MiXCR to reprocess the 5' RACE reads, holding one entry per CDR3 protein. Of about a million distinct CDR3 sequences listed, roughly 50% are singletons. Sequences were obtained from blood. These receptor sequences come from a man aged 25-45 years in good health.

The chain uses TRBV12-5 and TRBJ2-3; 8 bases agree with TRBD2. V lost 5 bases and J lost 2; bases outside the gene matches: 6. The length of the CDR3 is 15 residues. Germline V CDR1 and CDR2: LGHNT, FRNRAP. This chain's CDR3 is CASGLSGEITDTQYF. CDR3 DNA: TGTGCTAGTGGTCTTAGCGGGGAGATCACAGATACGCAGTATTTT.

The chain has TRBV6-5 and TRBJ1-5; no definite D call. V was cut by 3 bases and J by 3 bases, with 9 bases left in between. CDR3 length: 14 residues. CDR1 MNHEY and CDR2 SVGAGI come from the germline V gene. CDR3 sequence (DNA): TGTGCCAGCAGTTATACCAGAAACAATCAGCCCCAGCATTTT. Translating it yields CASSYTRNNQPQHF.

This clonotype was counted between two and nine times. J is TRBJ2-7 and V is TRBV6-2 or TRBV6-3; tentative D call: TRBD1 (6 bases). The V and J ends lost 5 bases and 4 bases respectively, with 18 bases between them. CDR3 length: 15 residues. Germline lookup yields CDR1 MNHEY and CDR2 SVGEGT. This CDR3 reads CASSAPGDLVYEQYF. CDR3 nucleotides: TGTGCCAGCAGTGCCCCAGGGGATCTCGTTTACGAGCAGTACTTC.

The CDR3 reads CASGPRGTGVSGANVLTF. As DNA, the CDR3 is TGTGCCAGCGGACCTCGGGGGACAGGGGTCTCTGGGGCCAACGTCCTGACTTTC. The V call is TRBV7-9, the J call TRBJ2-6, with 10 bases matching TRBD1. Trimming removed 8 bases from V and 0 bases from J; junction bases left unmatched: 10. This CDR3 region has 18 residues. The V gene's germline CDR1 is SEHNR and CDR2 FQNEAQ (reference sequence).

This clonotype was counted between two and nine times. Here the CDR3 DNA reads TGTGCCGGCTCATATTCAACTAATGAAAAACTGTTTTTT. The encoded protein is CAGSYSTNEKLFF. The chain carries TRBV6-1 and TRBJ1-4; D gene unclear. CDR3 size: 13 residues. Trimming removed 11 bases at V and 0 bases at J, with 10 bases between. Germline lookup yields CDR1 MNHNS and CDR2 SASEGT.

In its sample, this clonotype was seen a few times. The V and J genes are TRBV3-1 and TRBJ1-6; D is unclear. Germline-derived CDR1 and CDR2 are LGHDT and YNNKEL (reference sequence). The CDR3 spans 14 residues. Trimming took 1 base from V and 5 from J, leaving 6 bases between them. CDR3 amino acids: CASSQGLDNSPLHF. The CDR3 coding sequence is TGTGCCAGCAGCCAAGGTCTTGATAATTCACCCCTCCACTTT.

The V call is TRBV6-6, the J call TRBJ2-5; D unclear. The germline V and J ends were trimmed by 7 bases and 0 bases, with 12 bases remaining between them. CDR1 is MNHNY, CDR2 SVGAGI, per germline (reference sequence). CDR3 length: 14 residues. CDR3 region: CASTNKPYQETQYF. The CDR3 bases are TGTGCCAGCACCAACAAACCCTACCAAGAGACCCAGTACTTC.

J is TRBJ2-7 and V is TRBV29-1; 8 positions agree with TRBD1. J gave up 2 bases and V 4 bases, and 4 bases lay outside the gene matches. CDR3 length equals 13 residues. CDR1 and CDR2 from the germline V gene are SQVTM and ANQGSEA. CDR3 amino acids: CSVGPGGPYEQYF. The DNA for the CDR3 is TGCAGCGTTGGGCCAGGGGGCCCCTACGAGCAGTACTTC.

In its sample, this clonotype was seen many times. This chain joins TRBV4-1 and TRBJ1-2; D may be TRBD1 (5 bases). The CDR3 length is 17 residues. Between the trimmed V and J ends, which lost 4 bases and 4 bases, there was a span of 22 bases. In germline, CDR1 is MGHRA, CDR2 YSYEKL. The CDR3, as DNA: TGCGCCAGCAGCCCTGGCAGACAGCAGGAGGGGATCTATGGCTACACCTTC. It encodes CASSPGRQQEGIYGYTF.

This clonotype was counted a few times. The rearrangement uses TRBV5-3 and TRBJ2-5, with D possibly matching TRBD1 (6 bases). TRBV5-3 carries the ORF label, with uncertain function. Deletions cut 6 bases from V and 0 bases from J, with 15 bases between. The CDR3 totals 15 residues. CDR3 DNA: TGTGCCAGAATTCGGGACACGCTGAACCAAGAGACCCAGTACTTC. Its protein product is CARIRDTLNQETQYF.

The chain has TRBV27 and TRBJ1-2; D might be TRBD1 (6 bases). This CDR3 comprises 15 residues. CDR1 MNHEY and CDR2 SMNVEV come from the germline V gene (reference sequence). Trimming shortened V by 6 bases and J by 5 bases, and 19 bases separated the two germline ends. CDR3: CASSPGEEGHYGYTF. In DNA, the CDR3 is TGTGCCAGCAGCCCAGGGGAGGAGGGCCATTATGGCTACACCTTC.

The CDR3 here is CAIRDSLGGYTF. As DNA, the CDR3 is TGTGCCATTAGGGACAGTCTCGGAGGCTACACCTTC. The rearrangement joins TRBV10-3 to TRBJ1-2; 7 bases match TRBD1. Per the germline V gene, CDR1 is ENHRY and CDR2 is SYGVKD. After removal of 9 bases from V and 8 bases from J, the junction contained 9 bases not matched to a gene. The CDR3 totals 12 residues.

This clonotype was detected only once. Given a much more abundant clone one base away, this may be a read error. This rearrangement joins TRBV6-4 to TRBJ2-1, with 7 nucleotides matching TRBD2. Per the germline V gene, CDR1 is MRHNA and CDR2 is SNTAGT. The CDR3 covers 16 residues. CDR3: CASSQNLADSYNGQFF. The DNA for the CDR3 is TGTGCCAGCAGTCAAAACCTAGCGGACTCCTACAATGGGCAGTTCTTC.

The V call is TRBV20-1, the J call TRBJ1-2; 7 positions match TRBD1. Trimming removed 6 bases from V and 8 bases from J; junction bases left unmatched: 9. From germline, CDR1 is DFQATT and CDR2 SNEGSKA (reference sequence). The CDR3 totals 12 residues. The CDR3 spells CSAATGDIGYTF. The DNA of the CDR3 is TGCAGTGCAGCCACAGGGGATATAGGCTACACCTTC.

The chain combines TRBV28 with TRBJ2-7; weak D call: TRBD1 (6 bases). The ends were cut back, 9 bases at V and 5 bases at J, with 17 bases in the middle. CDR1 is MDHEN, CDR2 SYDVKM, per germline. The CDR3 has 13 residues. The CDR3 reads CASRRDNLHEQYF. The CDR3 coding sequence is TGTGCCAGTCGCCGGGACAATCTCCACGAGCAGTACTTC.

The V and J genes are TRBV29-1 and TRBJ1-2; D gene uncertain. The CDR3 consists of 13 residues. Trimming took off 0 bases at V and 4 bases at J, with 9 bases between the two ends. Germline V CDR1 and CDR2: SQVTM, ANQGSEA. CDR3 in DNA: TGCAGCGTTGAAGATATGCAAGCCTATGGCTACACCTTC. It is translated as CSVEDMQAYGYTF.